This passage covers 3 T cell receptor beta chains from one sample sequenced in a study of identical twins. Using its own MiXCR run on the 5' RACE reads, TCRdb lists one record per CDR3 protein. The table shows under 250,000 distinct CDR3 sequences, with 9.5% to 15% occurring only once. These data are also associated with another study on yellow fever vaccine responses in identical twins.

Sequenced: memory (CD45RO+) T cells sorted from blood. The receptors stem from a woman between 18 and 29 years old in good health.

V is TRBV5-1 and J is TRBJ2-7; 7 nucleotides align to TRBD2. This CDR3 has 18 amino acids. V shed 3 bases, J shed 2 bases, and the junction held 17 bases outside the gene matches. Per germline, CDR1 SGHRS and CDR2 YFSETQ. The CDR3 nucleotides are TGCGCCAGCAGCTGGGGACCAACATCTAGCGGAGGGGCCTACGAGCAGTACTTC. This translates into CASSWGPTSSGGAYEQYF.

As regards this clonotype: A much more abundant neighbour one base away suggests this may be a read error. J is TRBJ2-3 and V is TRBV2, with TRBD2 identical over 10 bases. The trim removed 5 bases at V and 4 bases at J, leaving 3 bases unmatched. The CDR3 contains 14 residues. From germline, CDR1 is SNHLY and CDR2 FYNNEI. The CDR3 sequence: CASSSGGAPDTQYF. CDR3 sequence (DNA): TGTGCCAGCAGTAGCGGGGGGGCCCCAGATACGCAGTATTTT.

The chain has TRBV7-2 and TRBJ1-1; D not resolved. The V end lost 7 bases, the J end lost 0 bases, and 15 bases lay between the germline ends. This CDR3 is 15 amino acids long. Germline values: CDR1 SGHTA, CDR2 FQGNSA. CDR3 coding DNA: TGTGCCAGCAACCCGGGAACTGCTATGAACACTGAAGCTTTCTTT. Translation gives CASNPGTAMNTEAFF. The full variable domain, rest sourced from reference TRBV7-2 and TRBJ1-1, is GAGVSQSPSNKVTEKGKDVELRCDPISGHTALYWYRQSLGQGLEFLIYFQGNSAPDKSGLPSDRFSAERTGGSVSTLTIQRTQQEDSAVYLCASNPGTAMNTEAFFGQGTRLTVV.